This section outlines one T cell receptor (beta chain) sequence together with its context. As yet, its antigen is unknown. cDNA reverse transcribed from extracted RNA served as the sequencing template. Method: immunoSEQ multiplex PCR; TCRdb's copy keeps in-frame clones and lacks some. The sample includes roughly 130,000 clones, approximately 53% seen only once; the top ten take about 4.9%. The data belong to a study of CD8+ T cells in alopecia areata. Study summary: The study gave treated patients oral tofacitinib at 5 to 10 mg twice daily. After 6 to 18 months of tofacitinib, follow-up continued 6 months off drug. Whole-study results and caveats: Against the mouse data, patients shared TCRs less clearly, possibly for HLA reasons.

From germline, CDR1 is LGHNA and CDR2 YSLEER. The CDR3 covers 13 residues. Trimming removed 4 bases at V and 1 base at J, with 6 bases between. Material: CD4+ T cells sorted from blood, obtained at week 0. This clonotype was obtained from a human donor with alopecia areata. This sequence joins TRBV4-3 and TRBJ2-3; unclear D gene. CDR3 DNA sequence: TGCGCCAGCAGCCGGGCAGGCACAGATACGCAGTATTTT. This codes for CASSRAGTDTQYF.